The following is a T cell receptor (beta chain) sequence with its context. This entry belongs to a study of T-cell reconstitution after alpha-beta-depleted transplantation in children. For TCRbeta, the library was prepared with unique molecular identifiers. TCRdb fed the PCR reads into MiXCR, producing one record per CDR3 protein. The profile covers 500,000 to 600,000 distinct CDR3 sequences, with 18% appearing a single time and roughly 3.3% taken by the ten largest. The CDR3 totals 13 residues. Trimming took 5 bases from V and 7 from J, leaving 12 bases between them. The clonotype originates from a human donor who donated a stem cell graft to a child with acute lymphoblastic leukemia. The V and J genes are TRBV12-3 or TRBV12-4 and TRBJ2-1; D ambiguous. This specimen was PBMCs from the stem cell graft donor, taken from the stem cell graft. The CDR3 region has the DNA TGTGCCAGCAGTGACGGAAGAAAAAATGAGCAGTTCTTC. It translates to CASSDGRKNEQFF.